The TCR beta chain under discussion was sequenced for a study of cytomegalovirus exposure and HLA in healthy donors. Notes on the study in general: Later work showed greater clonal expansion in HLA-associated TCR beta chains than in equally common others. Most TCRs appeared rarely, but some public TCRs recurred in many donors.

Researchers ran the PCR with 60 Vbeta and 13 Jbeta primers. Repertoires were generated with immunoSEQ multiplex PCR, while TCRdb's copy carries only in-frame clones and drops some. The sample lists about 140,000 clones, just under 85% occurring once. There are 15 residues in the CDR3. The V and J ends lost 5 bases and 3 bases, in that order; junction bases with no gene match: 8. Germline CDR1 is MNHNS and CDR2 is SASEGT. A word on this clone: Antigen specificity is unknown.

The material sequenced was PBMCs. This clonotype originated in a man between 35 and 55 years old in good health and CMV-seropositive. J is TRBJ1-2 and V is TRBV6-1; 8 nucleotides line up with TRBD1. The CDR3 nucleotides are TGTGCCAGCAGTACCGGGACAGGTTATGACTATGGCTACACCTTC. It translates to CASSTGTGYDYGYTF.